This T cell receptor beta chain was documented in a study of blood T cell repertoires in COVID-19. Authors' processing steps: Estimation of nucleated cell counts relied on the amplification of reference gene primers. Sequencing used immunoSEQ multiplex PCR; TCRdb keeps in-frame clones, though not all of them. V and J calls and clone size come straight from that table; D and trimming were deduced from the DNA. The table records 24,000 or so clones, approximately 84% of them present only once. Trimming removed 0 bases from V and 14 bases from J; junction bases left unmatched: 11. CDR1 and CDR2 from the germline V gene are LGHDT and YNNKEL (reference sequence). The CDR3 runs to 15 residues.

Specimen: peripheral blood. The V gene is TRBV3-1 (or the pseudogene TRBV3-2), the J gene TRBJ2-5, with 11 bases identical to TRBD2. The TCR originated in a woman aged 80 or over with acute or convalescent COVID-19. CDR3 in amino acids: CASSQDRTSGGQLYF. In DNA, the CDR3 is TGTGCCAGCAGCCAAGATCGAACTAGCGGGGGACAACTCTACTTC.